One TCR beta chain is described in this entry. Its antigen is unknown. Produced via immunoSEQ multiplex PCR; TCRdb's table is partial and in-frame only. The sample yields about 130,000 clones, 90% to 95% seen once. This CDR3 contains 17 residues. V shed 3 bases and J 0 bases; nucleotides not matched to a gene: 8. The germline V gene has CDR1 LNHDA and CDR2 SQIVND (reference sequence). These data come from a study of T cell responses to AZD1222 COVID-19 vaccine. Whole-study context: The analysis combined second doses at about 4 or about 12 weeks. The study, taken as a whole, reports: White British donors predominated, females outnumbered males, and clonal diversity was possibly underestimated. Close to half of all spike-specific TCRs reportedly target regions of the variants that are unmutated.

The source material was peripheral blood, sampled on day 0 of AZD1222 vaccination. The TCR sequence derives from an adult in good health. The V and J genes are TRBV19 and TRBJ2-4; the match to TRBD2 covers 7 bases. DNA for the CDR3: TGTGCCAGTAGTATCCCGGCGGGGGTTGGAGCCAAAAACATTCAGTACTTC. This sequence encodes CASSIPAGVGAKNIQYF.